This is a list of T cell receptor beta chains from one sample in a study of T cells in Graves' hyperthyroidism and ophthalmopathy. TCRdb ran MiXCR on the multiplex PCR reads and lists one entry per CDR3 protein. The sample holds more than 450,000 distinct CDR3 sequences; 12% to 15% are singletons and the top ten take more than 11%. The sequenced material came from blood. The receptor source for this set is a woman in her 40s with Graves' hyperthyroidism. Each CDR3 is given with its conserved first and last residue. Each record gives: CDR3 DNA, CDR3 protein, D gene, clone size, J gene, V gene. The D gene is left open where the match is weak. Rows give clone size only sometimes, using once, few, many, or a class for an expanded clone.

CDR3nt: TGCAGCGTTTCACTTGGAATCTCTGGAAACACCATATATTTT
CDR3aa: CSVSLGISGNTIYF
d_gene: .
abundance: few
j_gene: TRBJ1-3
v_gene: TRBV29-1

CDR3nt: TGCGCCAGCAGTCCCTCCAGGGGGACTGAAGCTTTCTTT
CDR3aa: CASSPSRGTEAFF
d_gene: TRBD1
abundance: many
j_gene: TRBJ1-1
v_gene: TRBV10-1

CDR3nt: TGTGCCAGCAGCTGGAAAGCGGGAGTCGAGCAGTACTTC
CDR3aa: CASSWKAGVEQYF
d_gene: TRBD2
abundance: many
j_gene: TRBJ2-7
v_gene: TRBV7-2

CDR3nt: TGTGCCAGCAGCTTAGAGTCCGCAGCTAACTATGGCTACACCTTC
CDR3aa: CASSLESAANYGYTF
d_gene: .
abundance: many
j_gene: TRBJ1-2
v_gene: TRBV11-2

CDR3nt: TGTGCCAGCAGCTACCGGGACAATGGATGGGAGCAGTACTTC
CDR3aa: CASSYRDNGWEQYF
d_gene: .
abundance: .
j_gene: TRBJ2-7
v_gene: TRBV11-2

CDR3nt: TGTGCCAGTAGCTTTCTAATCCCAGGATCGGGAACTGAAGCTTTCTTT
CDR3aa: CASSFLIPGSGTEAFF
d_gene: .
abundance: many
j_gene: TRBJ1-1
v_gene: TRBV19

CDR3nt: TGCAGCGGCACCGGGACAGGGGGCGCCGGCACTGAAGCTTTCTTT
CDR3aa: CSGTGTGGAGTEAFF
d_gene: TRBD1
abundance: .
j_gene: TRBJ1-1
v_gene: TRBV29-1

CDR3nt: TGTGCCAGCAGCTTAGCGGGGGGTCCTCGTTACAATGAGCAGTTCTTC
CDR3aa: CASSLAGGPRYNEQFF
d_gene: .
abundance: .
j_gene: TRBJ2-1
v_gene: TRBV11-1

CDR3nt: TGTGCCAGCAGCTCGGAGTCACTCACCGGGGAGCTGTTTTTT
CDR3aa: CASSSESLTGELFF
d_gene: .
abundance: many
j_gene: TRBJ2-2
v_gene: TRBV5-5

CDR3nt: TGTGCCAGCAGCTTAGAGCCACGGGAGTCCTACGAGCAGTACTTC
CDR3aa: CASSLEPRESYEQYF
d_gene: .
abundance: many
j_gene: TRBJ2-7
v_gene: TRBV11-2

CDR3nt: TGTGCCAGCAGCTTAGTGGGCCAGGGGACTGGAAACACCATATATTTT
CDR3aa: CASSLVGQGTGNTIYF
d_gene: .
abundance: .
j_gene: TRBJ1-3
v_gene: TRBV11-2

CDR3nt: TGTGCCAGCAGCTCAGGACCGCCAAGCTCCTACAATGAGCAGTTCTTC
CDR3aa: CASSSGPPSSYNEQFF
d_gene: .
abundance: many
j_gene: TRBJ2-1
v_gene: TRBV2

CDR3nt: TGTGCCAGCGTCCTGGCAGGCGGACAAGGTAGCGGGAGGGATCCTGGTCTACTCTTC
CDR3aa: CASVLAGGQGSGRDPGLLF
d_gene: TRBD2
abundance: .
j_gene: TRBJ2-1
v_gene: TRBV28

CDR3nt: TGTGCCAGCAGTACAGGGGGCATCACTGAAGCTTTCTTT
CDR3aa: CASSTGGITEAFF
d_gene: TRBD1
abundance: many
j_gene: TRBJ1-1
v_gene: TRBV12-3/TRBV12-4

CDR3nt: TGTGCCAGCAGTGTTCCCGGGACAGTTGGCTACACCTTC
CDR3aa: CASSVPGTVGYTF
d_gene: TRBD1
abundance: few
j_gene: TRBJ1-2
v_gene: TRBV6-1

CDR3nt: TGTGCCAGCAGCTTAGGTCCCGGTTTGTTCTCTGGAAACACCATATATTTT
CDR3aa: CASSLGPGLFSGNTIYF
d_gene: .
abundance: many
j_gene: TRBJ1-3
v_gene: TRBV11-2

CDR3nt: TGCGCCAGCAGCAAAGGACAGAGCACAGATACGCAGTATTTT
CDR3aa: CASSKGQSTDTQYF
d_gene: .
abundance: many
j_gene: TRBJ2-3
v_gene: TRBV5-1

CDR3nt: TGTGCCAGCAGCGCCCGACAACCACCTAATGAAAAACTGTTTTTT
CDR3aa: CASSARQPPNEKLFF
d_gene: .
abundance: many
j_gene: TRBJ1-4
v_gene: TRBV2

CDR3nt: TGTGCCAGCAGTTTAGATCTTAGCGGGGTCCAAGAGACCCAGTACTTC
CDR3aa: CASSLDLSGVQETQYF
d_gene: TRBD2
abundance: many
j_gene: TRBJ2-5
v_gene: TRBV28

CDR3nt: TGTGCCACCCGGGGGGGATTTCAAGGGCAGCCCCAGCATTTT
CDR3aa: CATRGGFQGQPQHF
d_gene: .
abundance: .
j_gene: TRBJ1-5
v_gene: TRBV19

CDR3nt: TGTGCCGGCTACAGGGAGACAGGGGGCCTCGGGGAGCTGTTTTTT
CDR3aa: CAGYRETGGLGELFF
d_gene: TRBD1
abundance: .
j_gene: TRBJ2-2
v_gene: TRBV7-8

CDR3nt: TGTGCCAGCAGCTCGACAGATGAAAAACTGTTTTTT
CDR3aa: CASSSTDEKLFF
d_gene: .
abundance: many
j_gene: TRBJ1-4
v_gene: TRBV7-9

CDR3nt: TGTGCCAGCAGCCCTCAGGGGGCTCAGCCCCAGCATTTT
CDR3aa: CASSPQGAQPQHF
d_gene: TRBD1
abundance: few
j_gene: TRBJ1-5
v_gene: TRBV7-9

CDR3nt: TGCAGTGCTAGAACCCTAGCGGGAGAGTCCTACAATGAGCAGTTCTTC
CDR3aa: CSARTLAGESYNEQFF
d_gene: TRBD2
abundance: many
j_gene: TRBJ2-1
v_gene: TRBV20-1

CDR3nt: TGCAGTGCTAGCTCCCTCAAGGAGGCGGGGGGGGATACGCAGTATTTT
CDR3aa: CSASSLKEAGGDTQYF
d_gene: TRBD2
abundance: .
j_gene: TRBJ2-3
v_gene: TRBV20-1

CDR3nt: TGTGCCAGCAGTGAAGATGACAGGAACTATGGCTACACCTTC
CDR3aa: CASSEDDRNYGYTF
d_gene: .
abundance: many
j_gene: TRBJ1-2
v_gene: TRBV6-1

CDR3nt: TGTGCCACCAGTGAATCCGCAGGCGAGCAGTACTTC
CDR3aa: CATSESAGEQYF
d_gene: .
abundance: few
j_gene: TRBJ2-7
v_gene: TRBV24-1

CDR3nt: TGTGCCAGCAGTAACGAAGAGACCCAGTACTTC
CDR3aa: CASSNEETQYF
d_gene: .
abundance: many
j_gene: TRBJ2-5
v_gene: TRBV28